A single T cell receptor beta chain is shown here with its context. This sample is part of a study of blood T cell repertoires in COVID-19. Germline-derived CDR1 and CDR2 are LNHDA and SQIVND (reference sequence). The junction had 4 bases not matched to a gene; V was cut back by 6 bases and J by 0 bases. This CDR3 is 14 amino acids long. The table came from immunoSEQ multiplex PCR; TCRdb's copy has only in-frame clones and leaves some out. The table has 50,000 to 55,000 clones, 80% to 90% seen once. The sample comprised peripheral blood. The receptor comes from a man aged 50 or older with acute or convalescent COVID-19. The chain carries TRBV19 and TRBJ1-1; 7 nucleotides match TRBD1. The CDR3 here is CASRPGQLNTEAFF. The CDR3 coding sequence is TGTGCCAGTAGACCGGGACAGCTGAACACTGAAGCTTTCTTT. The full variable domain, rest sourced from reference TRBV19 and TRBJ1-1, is DGGITQSPKYLFRKEGQNVTLSCEQNLNHDAMYWYRQDPGQGLRLIYYSQIVNDFQKGDIAEGYSVSREKKESFPLTVTSAQKNPTAFYLCASRPGQLNTEAFFGQGTRLTVV.